The T cell receptor (beta chain) described here comes from a study of cytomegalovirus exposure and HLA in healthy donors. Germline V gene sequence: CDR1 ENHRY, CDR2 SYGVKD. CDR3 length equals 12 residues. V lost 8 bases and J lost 2, with 10 bases in between. This clone was observed a single time. Its cognate antigen is unknown. 60 Vbeta and 13 Jbeta primers were used in PCR. The assay was immunoSEQ multiplex PCR, and TCRdb's table has in-frame clones only and misses some. In the table there are more than 95,000 clones, roughly 76% of which are singletons. Study-wide findings and caveats: Sequencing likely produced, as an artifact, a cluster of highly shared sequence variants. Among TCR beta chains, those listed as cytomegalovirus-associated numbered fewer than 200. Researchers reported from a later analysis that most CMV-associated TCR beta chains appeared HLA-restricted. It was in a later analysis that TCR association rates were seen to vary by HLA locus, highest for DRB1 and lowest for HLA-C.

The chain couples TRBV10-3 to TRBJ2-7; maybe TRBD2 (6 bases). Sequences were obtained from PBMCs. The source is a man between 50 and 59 years old in good health and CMV-seropositive. CDR3 in DNA: TGTGCCATCGGCTCGGGAGCCTACGAGCAGTACTTC. It yields the protein CAIGSGAYEQYF.